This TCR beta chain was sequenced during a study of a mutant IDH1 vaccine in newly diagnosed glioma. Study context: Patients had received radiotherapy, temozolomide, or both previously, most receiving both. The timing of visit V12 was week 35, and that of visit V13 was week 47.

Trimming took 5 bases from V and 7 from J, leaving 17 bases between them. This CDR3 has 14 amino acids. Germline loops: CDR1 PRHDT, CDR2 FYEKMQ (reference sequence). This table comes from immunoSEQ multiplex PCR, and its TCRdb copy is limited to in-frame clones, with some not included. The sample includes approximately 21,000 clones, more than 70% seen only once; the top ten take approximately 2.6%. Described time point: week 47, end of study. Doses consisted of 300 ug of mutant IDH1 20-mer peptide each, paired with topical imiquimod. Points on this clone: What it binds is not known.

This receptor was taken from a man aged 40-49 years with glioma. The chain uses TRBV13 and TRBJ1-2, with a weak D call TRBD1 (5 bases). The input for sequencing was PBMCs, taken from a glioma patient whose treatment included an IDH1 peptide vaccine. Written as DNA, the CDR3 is TGTGCCAGCAGCCGCAGGGAAAGAAGGGGTGGCTACACCTTC. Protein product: CASSRRERRGGYTF.